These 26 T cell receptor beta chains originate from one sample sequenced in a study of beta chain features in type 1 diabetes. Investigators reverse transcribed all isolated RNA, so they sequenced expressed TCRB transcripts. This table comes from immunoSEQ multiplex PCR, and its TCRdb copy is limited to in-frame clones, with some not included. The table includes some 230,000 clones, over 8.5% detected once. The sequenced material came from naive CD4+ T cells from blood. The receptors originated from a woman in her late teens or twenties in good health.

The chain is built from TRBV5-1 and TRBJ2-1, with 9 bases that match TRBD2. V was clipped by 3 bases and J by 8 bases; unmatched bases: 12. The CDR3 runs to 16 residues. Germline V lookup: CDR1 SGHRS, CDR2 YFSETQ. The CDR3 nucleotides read TGCGCCAGCAGCTCATTTACAAGCGGGGGGACGGATGAGCAGTTCTTC. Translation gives CASSSFTSGGTDEQFF.

CDR3 coding DNA: TGTGCTAGTGGTTTGGTACTGTCCACAGATTTAGGCACCATATATTTT. Translating it yields CASGLVLSTDLGTIYF. The chain has TRBV12-5 and TRBJ1-3; no reliable D call. Germline CDR1 LGHNT, CDR2 FRNRAP. CDR3 size: 16 residues. With 0 bases removed from V and 9 bases from J, the gap between germline ends came to 18 bases. The whole variable domain, filled in from reference TRBV12-5 and TRBJ1-3, reads DARVTQTPRHKVTEMGQEVTMRCQPILGHNTVFWYRQTMMQGLELLAYFRNRAPLDDSGMPKDRFSAEMPDATLATLKIQPSEPRDSAVYFCASGLVLSTDLGTIYFGEGSWLTVV.

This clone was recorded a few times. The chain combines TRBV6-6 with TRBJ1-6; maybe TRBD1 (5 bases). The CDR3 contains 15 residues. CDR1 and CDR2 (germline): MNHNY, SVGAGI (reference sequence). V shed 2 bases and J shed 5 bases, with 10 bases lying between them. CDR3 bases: TGTGCCAGCAGTTACGGGGCCTCAAATAATTCACCCCTCCACTTT. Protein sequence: CASSYGASNNSPLHF.

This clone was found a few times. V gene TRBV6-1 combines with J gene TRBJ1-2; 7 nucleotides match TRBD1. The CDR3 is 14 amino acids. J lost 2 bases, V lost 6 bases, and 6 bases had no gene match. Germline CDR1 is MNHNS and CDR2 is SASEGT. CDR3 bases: TGTGCCAGCAGAGGGGACAGCGAGAACTATGGCTACACCTTC. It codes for CASRGDSENYGYTF.

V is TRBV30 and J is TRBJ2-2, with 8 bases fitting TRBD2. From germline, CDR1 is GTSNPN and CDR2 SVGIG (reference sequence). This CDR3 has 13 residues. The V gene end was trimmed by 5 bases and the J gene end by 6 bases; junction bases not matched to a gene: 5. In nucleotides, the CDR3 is TGTGCCTGGGGGACTAGAGTTGCCGGGGAGCTGTTTTTT. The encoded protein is CAWGTRVAGELFF.

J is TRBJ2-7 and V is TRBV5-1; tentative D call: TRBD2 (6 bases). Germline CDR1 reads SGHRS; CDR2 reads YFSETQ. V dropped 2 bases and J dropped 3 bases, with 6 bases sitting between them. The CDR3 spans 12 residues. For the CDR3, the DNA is TGCGCCAGCAGCTTCGGGGGCTACGAGCAGTACTTC. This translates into CASSFGGYEQYF.

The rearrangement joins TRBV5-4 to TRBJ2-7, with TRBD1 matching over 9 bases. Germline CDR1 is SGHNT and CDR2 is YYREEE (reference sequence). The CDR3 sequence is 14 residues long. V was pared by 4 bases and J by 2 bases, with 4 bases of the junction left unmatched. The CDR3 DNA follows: TGTGCCAGCAGCCCGGACAGGGGAACCTACGAGCAGTACTTC. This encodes CASSPDRGTYEQYF.

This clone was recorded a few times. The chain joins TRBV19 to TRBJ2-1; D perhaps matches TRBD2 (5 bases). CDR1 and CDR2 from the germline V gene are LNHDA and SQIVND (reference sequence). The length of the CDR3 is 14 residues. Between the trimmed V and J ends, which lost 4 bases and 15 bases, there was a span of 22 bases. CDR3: CASSTAGNAVSAFF. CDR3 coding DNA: TGTGCCAGTAGTACAGCCGGGAACGCGGTCTCAGCGTTCTTC.

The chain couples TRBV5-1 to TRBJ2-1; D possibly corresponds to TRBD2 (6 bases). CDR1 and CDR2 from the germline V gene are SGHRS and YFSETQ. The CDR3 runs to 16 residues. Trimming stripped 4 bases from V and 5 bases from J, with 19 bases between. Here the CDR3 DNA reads TGCGCCAGCAGCATACGACAGACTAGAACGAACAATGAGCAGTTCTTC. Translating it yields CASSIRQTRTNNEQFF.

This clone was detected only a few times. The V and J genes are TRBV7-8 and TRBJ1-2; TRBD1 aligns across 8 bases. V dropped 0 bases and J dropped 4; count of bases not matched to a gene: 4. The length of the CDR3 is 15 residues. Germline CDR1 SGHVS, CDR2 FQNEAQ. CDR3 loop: CASSLADRVVYGYTF. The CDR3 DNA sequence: TGTGCCAGCAGCTTAGCGGACAGGGTGGTCTATGGCTACACCTTC.

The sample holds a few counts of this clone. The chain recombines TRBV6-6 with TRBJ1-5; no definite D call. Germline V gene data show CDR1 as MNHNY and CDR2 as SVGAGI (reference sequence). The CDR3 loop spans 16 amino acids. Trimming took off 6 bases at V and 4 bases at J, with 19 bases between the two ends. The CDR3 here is CASSFIPFRENQPQHF. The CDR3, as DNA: TGTGCCAGCAGCTTCATTCCGTTCCGAGAGAATCAGCCCCAGCATTTT.

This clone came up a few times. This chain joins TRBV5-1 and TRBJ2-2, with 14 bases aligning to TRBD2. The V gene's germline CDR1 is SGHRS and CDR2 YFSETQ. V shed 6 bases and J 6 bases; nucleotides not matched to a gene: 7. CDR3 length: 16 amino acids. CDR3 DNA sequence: TGCGCCAGCACCGGGACTAGCGGGAGTCCTTCCGGGGAGCTGTTTTTT. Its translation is CASTGTSGSPSGELFF. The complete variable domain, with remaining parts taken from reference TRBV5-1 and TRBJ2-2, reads KAGVTQTPRYLIKTRGQQVTLSCSPISGHRSVSWYQQTPGQGLQFLFEYFSETQRNKGNFPGRFSGRQFSNSRSEMNVSTLELGDSALYLCASTGTSGSPSGELFFGEGSRLTVL.

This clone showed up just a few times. As DNA, the CDR3 is TGTGCCAGCAGTTTAACTCGGGACAGCGGCTACACCTTC. It codes for CASSLTRDSGYTF. The gene calls are TRBV2 and TRBJ1-2; the match to TRBD1 covers 7 bases. The CDR3 contains 13 residues. Germline CDR1 SNHLY, CDR2 FYNNEI. The J segment lost 8 bases and the V segment lost 5 bases, leaving 8 bases of the junction unmatched.

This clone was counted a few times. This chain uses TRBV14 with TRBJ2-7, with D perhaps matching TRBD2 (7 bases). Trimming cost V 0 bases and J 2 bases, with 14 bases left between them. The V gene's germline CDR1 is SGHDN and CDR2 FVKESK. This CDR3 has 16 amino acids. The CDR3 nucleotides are TGTGCCAGCAGCCAAGAATTCGGGGGGCCCCCCTACGAGCAGTACTTC. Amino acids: CASSQEFGGPPYEQYF.

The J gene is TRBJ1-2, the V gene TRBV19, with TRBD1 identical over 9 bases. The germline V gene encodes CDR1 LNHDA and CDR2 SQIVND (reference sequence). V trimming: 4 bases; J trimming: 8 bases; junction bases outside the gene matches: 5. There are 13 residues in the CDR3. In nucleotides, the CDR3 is TGTGCCAGTAGTACGGGACAGGGAGGAGGCTACACCTTC. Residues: CASSTGQGGGYTF.

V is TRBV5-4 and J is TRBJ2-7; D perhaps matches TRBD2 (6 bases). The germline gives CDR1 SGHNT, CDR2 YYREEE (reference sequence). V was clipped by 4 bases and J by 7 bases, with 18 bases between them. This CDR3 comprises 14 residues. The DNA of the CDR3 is TGTGCCAGCAGCCTCGGGCGGGGCCAGGGAGAGCAGTACTTC. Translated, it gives CASSLGRGQGEQYF.

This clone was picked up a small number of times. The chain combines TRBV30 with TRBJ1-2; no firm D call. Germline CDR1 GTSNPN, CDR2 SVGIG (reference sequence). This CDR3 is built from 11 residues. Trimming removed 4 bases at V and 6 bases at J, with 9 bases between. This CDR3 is CAWNRVDGYTF. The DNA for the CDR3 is TGTGCCTGGAACCGGGTTGATGGCTACACCTTC.

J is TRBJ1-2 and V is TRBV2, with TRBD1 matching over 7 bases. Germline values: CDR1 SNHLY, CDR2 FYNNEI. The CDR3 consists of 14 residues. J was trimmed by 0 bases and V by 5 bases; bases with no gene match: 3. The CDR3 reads CASSTGTANYGYTF. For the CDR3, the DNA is TGTGCCAGCAGTACCGGGACAGCTAACTATGGCTACACCTTC.

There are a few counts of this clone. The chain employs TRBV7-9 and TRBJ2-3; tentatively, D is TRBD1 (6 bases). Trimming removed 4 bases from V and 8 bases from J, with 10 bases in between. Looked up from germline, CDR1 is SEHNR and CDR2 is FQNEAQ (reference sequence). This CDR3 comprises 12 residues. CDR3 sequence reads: CASSYSGATQYF. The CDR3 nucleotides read TGTGCCAGCAGCTACTCAGGGGCTACGCAGTATTTT.

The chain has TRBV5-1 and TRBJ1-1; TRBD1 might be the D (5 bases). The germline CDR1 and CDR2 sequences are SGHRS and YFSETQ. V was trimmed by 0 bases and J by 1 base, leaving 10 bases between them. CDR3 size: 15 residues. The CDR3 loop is CASSLVREGNTEAFF. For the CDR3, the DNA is TGCGCCAGCAGCTTGGTCAGGGAAGGGAACACTGAAGCTTTCTTT.

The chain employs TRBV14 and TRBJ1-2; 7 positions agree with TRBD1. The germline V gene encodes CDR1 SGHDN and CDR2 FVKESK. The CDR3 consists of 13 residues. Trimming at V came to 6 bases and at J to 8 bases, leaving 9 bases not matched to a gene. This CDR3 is CASSRRGAFGYTF. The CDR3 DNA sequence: TGTGCCAGCAGTCGCAGGGGGGCCTTCGGCTACACCTTC.

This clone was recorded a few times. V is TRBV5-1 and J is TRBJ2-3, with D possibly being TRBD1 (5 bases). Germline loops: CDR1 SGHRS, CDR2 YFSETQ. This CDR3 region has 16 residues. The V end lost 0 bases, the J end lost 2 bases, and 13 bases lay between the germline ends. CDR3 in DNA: TGCGCCAGCAGCTTGGAGGGGCTGGGTATCACAGATACGCAGTATTTT. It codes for CASSLEGLGITDTQYF.

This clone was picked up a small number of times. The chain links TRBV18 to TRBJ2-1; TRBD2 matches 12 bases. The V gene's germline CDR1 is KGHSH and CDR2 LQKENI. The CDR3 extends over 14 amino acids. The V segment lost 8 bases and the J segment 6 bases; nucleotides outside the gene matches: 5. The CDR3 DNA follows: TGTGCCAGCCGTGGACTAGCGGGACCCAATGAGCAGTTCTTC. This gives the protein CASRGLAGPNEQFF.

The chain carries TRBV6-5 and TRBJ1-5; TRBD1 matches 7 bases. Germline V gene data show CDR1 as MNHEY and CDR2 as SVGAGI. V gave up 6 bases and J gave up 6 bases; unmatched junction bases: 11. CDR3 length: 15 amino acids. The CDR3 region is CASRLDRALGQPQHF. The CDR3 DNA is TGTGCCAGCAGACTTGACAGGGCGTTGGGTCAGCCCCAGCATTTT.

CDR3 sequence reads: CASSRRGTNTEAFF. The CDR3 bases are TGTGCCAGCTCGCGGCGGGGGACGAACACTGAAGCTTTCTTT. The V and J genes are TRBV18 and TRBJ1-1; perhaps TRBD1 as D (5 bases). V was pared by 6 bases and J by 1 base, with 12 bases between. CDR3 size: 14 residues. Germline V lookup: CDR1 KGHSH, CDR2 LQKENI.

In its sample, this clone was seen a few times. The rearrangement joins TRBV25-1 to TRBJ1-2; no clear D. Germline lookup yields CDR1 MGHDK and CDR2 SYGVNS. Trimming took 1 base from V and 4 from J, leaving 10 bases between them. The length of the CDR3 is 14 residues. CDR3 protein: CASSESVGAYGYTF. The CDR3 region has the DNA TGTGCCAGCAGTGAATCGGTGGGCGCCTATGGCTACACCTTC.